This passage covers 8 T cell receptor beta chains from one sample sequenced in a study of blood T cell repertoires in COVID-19. The table came from immunoSEQ multiplex PCR; TCRdb's copy has only in-frame clones and leaves some out. The repertoire holds some 300,000 clones, with 88% as singletons. Specimen: PBMCs or T cells enriched from blood (not recorded which). The receptors stem from a woman aged 55-69 years in a cohort exposed to, infected with or recovered from COVID-19 (not recorded which).

The chain is built from TRBV19 and TRBJ2-1; 8 nucleotides match TRBD2. The CDR3 runs to 17 residues. V lost 1 base to trimming and J lost 5 bases; unmatched junction nucleotides: 10. The germline V gene encodes CDR1 LNHDA and CDR2 SQIVND (reference sequence). The CDR3 bases are TGTGCCAGTAGTATAGCGGGAGGGCAGGGGAGCAACAATGAGCAGTTCTTC. Translation: CASSIAGGQGSNNEQFF.

The chain links TRBV12-3 or TRBV12-4 to TRBJ2-5; 7 positions agree with TRBD1. Losses at the gene ends were 6 bases for V and 5 bases for J; bases not matched to a gene: 6. The CDR3 is 13 amino acids. The CDR3: CASSAGGIETQYF. In DNA, the CDR3 is TGTGCCAGCAGCGCAGGGGGAATCGAGACCCAGTACTTC.

The CDR3 region is CASGGQFTDTQYF. CDR3 in DNA: TGTGCCAGCGGGGGACAGTTCACAGATACGCAGTATTTT. The chain links TRBV2 to TRBJ2-3, with 7 bases lining up with TRBD1. CDR3 length: 13 residues. J was trimmed by 2 bases and V by 8 bases; bases with no gene match: 4. The germline gives CDR1 SNHLY, CDR2 FYNNEI.

The chain joins TRBV6-4 to TRBJ1-5; TRBD1 matches at 7 bases. Germline V gene data show CDR1 as MRHNA and CDR2 as SNTAGT. This CDR3 has 15 amino acids. V gave up 6 bases and J gave up 2 bases; unmatched junction bases: 7. The CDR3 DNA reads TGTGCCAGCAGCACAGGGACAGCGGGCAATCAGCCCCAGCATTTT. Its translation is CASSTGTAGNQPQHF.

The chain couples TRBV6-2 or TRBV6-3 to TRBJ2-2; no firm D call. Germline V gene data show CDR1 as MNHEY and CDR2 as SVGEGT. CDR3 size: 15 residues. The V end was cut by 0 bases, the J end by 5 bases, with 10 bases between. CDR3 nucleotides: TGTGCCAGCAGTTACTCGAGAGTCGGGACCGGGGAGCTGTTTTTT. It yields the protein CASSYSRVGTGELFF.

The V and J genes are TRBV27 and TRBJ2-6; TRBD2 matches at 13 bases. Germline trimming cut 7 bases from V and 8 bases from J; bases unmatched to any gene: 11. CDR3 length equals 17 residues. Germline V CDR1 and CDR2: MNHEY, SMNVEV (reference sequence). The CDR3 loop is CASTILAGGFPTNVLTF. The CDR3 nucleotides are TGTGCCAGCACGATACTAGCGGGAGGGTTCCCCACCAACGTCCTGACTTTC.

The table lists this clone with a count of one. V and J are TRBV11-2 and TRBJ2-1; 7 bases are a match to TRBD2. The CDR3 has 14 residues. With 1 base clipped from V and 10 bases from J, the junction kept 7 bases outside the gene matches. CDR1 and CDR2 (germline): SGHAT, FQNNGV. This CDR3 reads CASSLGGRASEQFF. CDR3 nucleotide sequence: TGTGCCAGCAGCTTAGGAGGGAGGGCCTCGGAGCAGTTCTTC.

This clone was picked up one time. The V call is TRBV7-8, the J call TRBJ2-3, with TRBD2 matching over 14 bases. The germline V gene has CDR1 SGHVS and CDR2 FQNEAQ. This CDR3 is 17 amino acids long. The J segment lost 2 bases and the V segment lost 3 bases, leaving 4 bases of the junction unmatched. CDR3 amino acids: CASSLTSGRADTDTQYF. The CDR3 DNA follows: TGTGCCAGCAGCTTGACTAGCGGGAGGGCCGACACAGATACGCAGTATTTT.